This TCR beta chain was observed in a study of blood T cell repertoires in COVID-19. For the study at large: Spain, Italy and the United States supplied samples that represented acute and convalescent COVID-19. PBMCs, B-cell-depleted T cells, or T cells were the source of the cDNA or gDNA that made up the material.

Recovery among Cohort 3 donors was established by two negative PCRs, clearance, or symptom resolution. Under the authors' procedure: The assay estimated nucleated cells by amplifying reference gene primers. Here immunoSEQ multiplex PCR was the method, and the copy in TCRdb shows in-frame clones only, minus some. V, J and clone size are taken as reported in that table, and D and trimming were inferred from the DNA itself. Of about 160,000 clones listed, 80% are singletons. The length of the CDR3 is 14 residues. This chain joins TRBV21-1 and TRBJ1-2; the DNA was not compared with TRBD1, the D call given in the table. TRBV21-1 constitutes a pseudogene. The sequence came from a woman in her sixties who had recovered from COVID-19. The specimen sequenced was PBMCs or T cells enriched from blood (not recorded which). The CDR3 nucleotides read TGTGCCACCACGGGACAGGTTCCCGGGGGGGGCTACACCTTC. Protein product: CATTGQVPGGGYTF.